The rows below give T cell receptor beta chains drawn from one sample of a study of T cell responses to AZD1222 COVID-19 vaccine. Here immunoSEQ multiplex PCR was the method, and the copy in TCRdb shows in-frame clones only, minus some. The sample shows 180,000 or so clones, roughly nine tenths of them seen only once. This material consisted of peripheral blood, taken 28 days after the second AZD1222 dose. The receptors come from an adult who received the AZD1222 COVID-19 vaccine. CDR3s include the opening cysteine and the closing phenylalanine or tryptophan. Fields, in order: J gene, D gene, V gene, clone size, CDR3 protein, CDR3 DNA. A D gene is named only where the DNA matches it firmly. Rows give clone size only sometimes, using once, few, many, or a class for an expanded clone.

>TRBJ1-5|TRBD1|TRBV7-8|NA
CASRLGTDHQPQHF
TGTGCCAGCAGACTAGGGACAGACCATCAGCCCCAGCATTTT
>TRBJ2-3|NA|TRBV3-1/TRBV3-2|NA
CASSQDFGLSSTDTQYF
TGTGCCAGCAGCCAAGATTTCGGACTATCGAGCACAGATACGCAGTATTTT
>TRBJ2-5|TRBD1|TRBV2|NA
CASSLRGPEKTQYF
TGTGCCAGCAGTCTTAGGGGGCCTGAAAAGACCCAGTACTTC
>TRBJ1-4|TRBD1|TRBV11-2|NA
CASSFSSAGGAANEKLFF
TGTGCCAGCAGCTTCTCAAGCGCAGGGGGCGCAGCTAATGAAAAACTGTTTTTT
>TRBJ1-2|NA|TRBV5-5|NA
CASSLDGEGYGYTF
TGTGCCAGCAGCTTAGACGGAGAAGGCTATGGCTACACCTTC
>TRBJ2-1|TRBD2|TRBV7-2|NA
CASSLGVGTSGYNEQFF
TGTGCCAGCAGCCTAGGGGTCGGGACTAGCGGGTACAATGAGCAGTTCTTC
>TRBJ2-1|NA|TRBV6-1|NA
CASSEALQGSYNEQFF
TGTGCCAGCAGTGAAGCGCTGCAGGGTTCATACAATGAGCAGTTCTTC
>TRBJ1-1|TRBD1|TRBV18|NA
CASSRTGAYTEAFF
TGTGCCAGCTCACGAACAGGGGCGTACACTGAAGCTTTCTTT
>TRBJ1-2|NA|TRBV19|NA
CASSMGREGFSGYTF
TGTGCCAGTAGTATGGGCAGGGAAGGCTTCTCGGGCTACACCTTC
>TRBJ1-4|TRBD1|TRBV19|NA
CASRRGGQGRGEKLFF
TGTGCCAGTAGACGTGGCGGACAGGGTCGGGGTGAAAAACTGTTTTTT
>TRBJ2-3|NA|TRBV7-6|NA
CASSLESDTQYF
TGTGCCAGCAGCTTAGAATCAGATACGCAGTATTTT
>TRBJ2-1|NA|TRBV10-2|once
CASLSGRGFNEQFF
TGCGCCAGTCTCAGCGGTCGAGGGTTCAATGAGCAGTTCTTC
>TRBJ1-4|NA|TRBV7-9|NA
CASSLYREKLFF
TGTGCCAGCAGCTTATATCGGGAAAAACTGTTTTTT
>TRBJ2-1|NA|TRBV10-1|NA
CASNPRRDNTYNEQFF
TGCGCCAGCAACCCCCGGCGGGACAATACCTACAATGAGCAGTTCTTC
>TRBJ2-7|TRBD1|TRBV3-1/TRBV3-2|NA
CASSLGTGIDYEQYF
TGTGCCAGCAGCCTAGGGACAGGGATAGACTACGAGCAGTACTTC
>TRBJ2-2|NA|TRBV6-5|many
CASRPGSRSGELFF
TGTGCCAGCAGGCCCGGGAGCAGGTCCGGGGAGCTGTTTTTT
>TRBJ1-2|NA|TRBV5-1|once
CASSLAPSVYGYTF
TGCGCCAGCAGCTTGGCCCCGTCAGTCTATGGCTACACCTTC
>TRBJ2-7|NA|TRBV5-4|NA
CASSFQSPDEQYF
TGTGCCAGCAGCTTCCAATCCCCGGACGAGCAGTACTTC
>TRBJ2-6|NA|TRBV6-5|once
CATLPQGSGANVLTF
TGTGCCACCCTTCCACAGGGCTCTGGGGCCAACGTCCTGACTTTC
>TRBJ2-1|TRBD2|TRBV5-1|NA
CASSGISGGVYNEQFF
TGCGCCAGCAGCGGCATTAGCGGGGGGGTCTACAATGAGCAGTTCTTC
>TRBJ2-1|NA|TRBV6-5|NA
CASSWNPGLSHEQFF
TGTGCCAGCAGTTGGAACCCGGGACTCAGCCATGAGCAGTTCTTC
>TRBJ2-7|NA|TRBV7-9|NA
CASSRPRVGQYF
TGTGCCAGCAGTCGACCGAGAGTAGGGCAGTACTTC
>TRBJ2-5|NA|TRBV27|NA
CASSAQGPQETQYF
TGTGCCAGCAGTGCCCAGGGGCCCCAAGAGACCCAGTACTTC
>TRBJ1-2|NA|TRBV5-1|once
CASSPTANYGYTF
TGCGCCAGCAGCCCCACAGCTAACTATGGCTACACCTTC
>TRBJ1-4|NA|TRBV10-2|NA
CASSSAGANEKLFF
TGCGCCAGCAGCTCCGCAGGGGCTAATGAAAAACTGTTTTTT
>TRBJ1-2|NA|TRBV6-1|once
CASSEGWVNYGYTF
TGTGCCAGCAGTGAAGGGTGGGTCAACTATGGCTACACCTTC
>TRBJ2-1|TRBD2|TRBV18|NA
CASSPLAGDYNEQFF
TGTGCCAGCTCACCCCTAGCGGGAGACTACAATGAGCAGTTCTTC
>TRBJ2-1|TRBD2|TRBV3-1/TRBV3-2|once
CASSPSGPYNEQFF
TGTGCCAGCAGCCCTAGCGGACCTTACAATGAGCAGTTCTTC
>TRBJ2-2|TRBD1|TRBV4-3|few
CASSPPTGGANTGELFF
TGCGCCAGCAGCCCGCCCACAGGGGGCGCGAACACCGGGGAGCTGTTTTTT
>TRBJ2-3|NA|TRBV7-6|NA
CASSLAQSAGASTDTQYF
TGTGCCAGCAGCTTAGCGCAGTCGGCGGGGGCCAGCACAGATACGCAGTATTTT
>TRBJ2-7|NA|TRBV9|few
CASSQDQQSYEQYF
TGTGCCAGCAGCCAAGACCAACAGTCCTACGAGCAGTACTTC
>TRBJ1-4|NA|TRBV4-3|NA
CASSQRPPGAGNEKLFF
TGCGCCAGCAGCCAAAGGCCTCCCGGGGCAGGTAATGAAAAACTGTTTTTT
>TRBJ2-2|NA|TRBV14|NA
CASSQDLLGPESDPGELFF
TGTGCCAGCAGCCAAGATCTACTTGGGCCCGAGAGCGACCCCGGGGAGCTGTTTTTT
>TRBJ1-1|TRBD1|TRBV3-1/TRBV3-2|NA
CASSPRGKNTEAFF
TGTGCCAGCAGTCCCAGGGGGAAGAACACTGAAGCTTTCTTT
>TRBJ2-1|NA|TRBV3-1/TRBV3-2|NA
CATSSRERDNEQFF
TGTGCCACCAGCTCCCGGGAGCGGGACAATGAGCAGTTCTTC
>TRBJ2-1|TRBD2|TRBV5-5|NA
CASSLGTSGNNEQFF
TGTGCCAGCAGCTTAGGGACTAGCGGGAACAATGAGCAGTTCTTC
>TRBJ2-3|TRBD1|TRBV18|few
CASSPQGAEATDTQYF
TGTGCCAGCTCACCACAGGGGGCTGAGGCCACAGATACGCAGTATTTT
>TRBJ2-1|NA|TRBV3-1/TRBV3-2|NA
CASSQMGGVYNEQFF
TGTGCCAGCAGCCAAATGGGGGGCGTCTACAATGAGCAGTTCTTC
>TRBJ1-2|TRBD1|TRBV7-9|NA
CASSMGQGPDGYTF
TGTGCCAGCAGCATGGGACAGGGTCCGGATGGCTACACCTTC
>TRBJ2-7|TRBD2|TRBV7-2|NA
CASSLSGAGYEQYF
TGTGCCAGCAGCTTAAGCGGGGCCGGCTACGAGCAGTACTTC
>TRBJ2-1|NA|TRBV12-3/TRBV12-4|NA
CASSFPGNEQFF
TGTGCCAGCAGTTTTCCAGGAAATGAGCAGTTCTTC
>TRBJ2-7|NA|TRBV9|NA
CASTGPLGEQYF
TGTGCCAGCACCGGACCCCTGGGCGAGCAGTACTTC
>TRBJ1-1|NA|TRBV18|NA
CASSPRDGSNTEAFF
TGTGCCAGCTCACCAAGGGACGGATCCAACACTGAAGCTTTCTTT
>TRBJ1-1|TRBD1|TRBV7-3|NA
CASSFGTGSTEAFF
TGTGCCAGCAGCTTCGGGACAGGGTCAACTGAAGCTTTCTTT
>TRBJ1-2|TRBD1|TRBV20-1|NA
CSASSDRGRLEGYTF
TGCAGTGCTAGTAGCGACAGGGGGCGCCTAGAGGGCTACACCTTC
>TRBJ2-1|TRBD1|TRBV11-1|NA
CASSPTGGRGNEQFF
TGTGCCAGCAGCCCGACAGGGGGCAGGGGGAATGAGCAGTTCTTC
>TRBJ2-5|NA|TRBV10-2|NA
CASRDGGETQYF
TGCGCCAGTAGGGACGGGGGTGAGACCCAGTACTTC
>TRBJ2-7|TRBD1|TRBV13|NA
CASSSDRLSYEQYF
TGTGCCAGCAGCTCGGACAGGTTGTCCTACGAGCAGTACTTC
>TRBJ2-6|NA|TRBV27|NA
CASSTQGFPGANVLTF
TGTGCCAGCAGTACCCAGGGGTTTCCCGGGGCCAACGTCCTGACTTTC
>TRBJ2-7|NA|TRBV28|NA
CASSSHRETTYEQYF
TGTGCCAGCAGTTCCCACAGGGAAACAACCTACGAGCAGTACTTC
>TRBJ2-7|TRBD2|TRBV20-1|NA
CSASSHGTSGYTYEQYF
TGCAGTGCTAGTTCACATGGCACTAGCGGTTACACCTACGAGCAGTACTTC